The 9 T cell receptor beta chains given below trace back to one sample, sequenced in a study of cytomegalovirus exposure and HLA in healthy donors. The PCR contained 60 Vbeta and 13 Jbeta primers. The repertoire was sequenced with immunoSEQ multiplex PCR; TCRdb's copy has only in-frame clones and lacks some. Here the sample spans 160,000 or so clones, around 80% being singletons. Sequencing was performed on PBMCs. The source of these receptors is a male donor in good health and CMV-seronegative.

J is TRBJ2-5 and V is TRBV20-1, with no clear D. Deletions cut 5 bases from V and 7 bases from J, with 8 bases between. Germline V CDR1 and CDR2: DFQATT, SNEGSKA (reference sequence). CDR3 length: 10 amino acids. Here the CDR3 reads CSAHAATQYF. The DNA for the CDR3 is TGCAGTGCTCATGCGGCGACCCAGTACTTC.

The chain uses TRBV9 and TRBJ2-7; D is perhaps TRBD1 (8 bases). This CDR3 comprises 17 residues. Trimming removed 0 bases at V and 5 bases at J, with 21 bases between. CDR1 and CDR2 from the germline V gene are SGDLS and YYNGEE. CDR3 nucleotides: TGTGCCAGCAGCGTAGAAGCGGGGACAGGCGGTGGCCACGAGCAGTACTTC. It specifies CASSVEAGTGGGHEQYF. The whole variable domain, remainder taken from reference TRBV9 and TRBJ2-7, is DSGVTQTPKHLITATGQRVTLRCSPRSGDLSVYWYQQSLDQGLQFLIQYYNGEERAKGNILERFSAQQFPDLHSELNLSSLELGDSALYFCASSVEAGTGGGHEQYFGPGTRLTVT.

The chain recombines TRBV27 with TRBJ1-1; D gene uncertain. CDR1 is MNHEY, CDR2 SMNVEV, per germline (reference sequence). The ends were cut back, 9 bases at V and 1 base at J, with 18 bases in the middle. The CDR3 covers 15 residues. The CDR3 bases are TGTGCCAGTAGTCCCACGCTCACACGGAACACTGAAGCTTTCTTT. As protein: CASSPTLTRNTEAFF.

This rearrangement joins TRBV30 to TRBJ2-5, with 10 bases fitting TRBD2. Trimming cost V 1 base and J 2 bases; bases outside gene matches: 1. The germline V gene encodes CDR1 GTSNPN and CDR2 SVGIG (reference sequence). The CDR3 loop spans 14 amino acids. The CDR3 DNA sequence: TGTGCCTGGAGTGGGACTAGCGGACAAGAGACCCAGTACTTC. Protein: CAWSGTSGQETQYF.

The gene calls are TRBV4-3 and TRBJ1-2; D unclear. The CDR3 is made up of 13 amino acids. Germline V lookup: CDR1 LGHNA, CDR2 YSLEER. V gave up 1 base and J gave up 4 bases, with 7 bases separating them. This CDR3 reads CASSQASGYGYTF. As DNA, the CDR3 is TGCGCCAGCAGCCAAGCTTCAGGCTATGGCTACACCTTC.

This clone showed up just once. The chain couples TRBV19 to TRBJ2-3, with D perhaps TRBD1 (5 bases). Germline lookup yields CDR1 LNHDA and CDR2 SQIVND (reference sequence). The CDR3 has 14 amino acids. Trimming removed 3 bases at V and 1 base at J, with 8 bases between. The CDR3 DNA sequence: TGTGCCAGTAGTATGGGGCCTGGCACAGATACGCAGTATTTT. Amino acid sequence: CASSMGPGTDTQYF.

The chain recombines TRBV18 with TRBJ2-7; D possibly corresponds to TRBD2 (6 bases). CDR1 KGHSH and CDR2 LQKENI come from the germline V gene. Trimming took 4 bases from V and 6 from J, leaving 16 bases between them. This CDR3 region has 14 residues. The CDR3 spells CASSLRERLGEQYF. CDR3 DNA: TGTGCCAGCTCACTCCGGGAGCGGTTGGGCGAGCAGTACTTC.

The chain joins TRBV5-4 to TRBJ2-7; tentatively, D is TRBD1 (6 bases). V shed 4 bases and J shed 5 bases, with 16 bases lying between them. Looked up from germline, CDR1 is SGHNT and CDR2 is YYREEE (reference sequence). The CDR3 sequence is 14 residues long. The DNA of the CDR3 is TGTGCCAGCAGCCTCGTGGGGGCCCGCAACGAGCAGTACTTC. It translates to CASSLVGARNEQYF. Complete variable domain (other parts from reference TRBV5-4 and TRBJ2-7): ETGVTQSPTHLIKTRGQQVTLRCSSQSGHNTVSWYQQALGQGPQFIFQYYREEENGRGNFPPRFSGLQFPNYSSELNVNALELDDSALYLCASSLVGARNEQYFGPGTRLTVT.

The chain links TRBV11-2 to TRBJ1-3; 10 nucleotides align to TRBD1. This CDR3 region has 16 residues. Unmatched junction bases numbered 7, after V lost 5 bases and J lost 3 bases. From germline, CDR1 is SGHAT and CDR2 FQNNGV. The CDR3 DNA reads as TGTGCCAGCAGCGAGGGGACAGGGGCATTTGGAAACACCATATATTTT. It encodes CASSEGTGAFGNTIYF.